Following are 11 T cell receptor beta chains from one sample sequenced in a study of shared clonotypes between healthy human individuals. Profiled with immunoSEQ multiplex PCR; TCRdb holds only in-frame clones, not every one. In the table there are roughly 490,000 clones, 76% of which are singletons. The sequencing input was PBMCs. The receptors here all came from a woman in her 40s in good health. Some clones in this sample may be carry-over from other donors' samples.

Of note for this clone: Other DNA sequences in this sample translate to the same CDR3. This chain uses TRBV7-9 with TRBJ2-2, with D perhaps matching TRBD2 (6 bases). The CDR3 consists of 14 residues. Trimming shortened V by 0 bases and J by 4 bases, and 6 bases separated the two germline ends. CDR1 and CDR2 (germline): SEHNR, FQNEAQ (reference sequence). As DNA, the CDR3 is TGTGCCAGCAGCTTAGCGGGAGGCACCGGGGAGCTGTTTTTT. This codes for CASSLAGGTGELFF. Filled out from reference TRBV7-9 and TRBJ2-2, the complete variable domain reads DTGVSQNPRHKITKRGQNVTFRCDPISEHNRLYWYRQTLGQGPEFLTYFQNEAQLEKSRLLSDRFSAERPKGSFSTLEIQRTEQGDSAMYLCASSLAGGTGELFFGEGSRLTVL.

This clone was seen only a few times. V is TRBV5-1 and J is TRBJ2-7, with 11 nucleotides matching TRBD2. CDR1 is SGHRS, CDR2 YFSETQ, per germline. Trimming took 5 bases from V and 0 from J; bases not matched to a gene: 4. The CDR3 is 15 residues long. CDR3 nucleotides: TGCGCCAGCAGTGTTGGGACTAGCGGCTCCTACGAGCAGTACTTC. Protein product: CASSVGTSGSYEQYF.

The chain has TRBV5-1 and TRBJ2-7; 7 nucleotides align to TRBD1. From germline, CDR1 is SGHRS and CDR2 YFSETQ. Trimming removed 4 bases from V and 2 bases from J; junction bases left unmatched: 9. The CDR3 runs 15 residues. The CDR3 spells CASSTMTGTPYEQYF. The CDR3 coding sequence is TGCGCCAGCAGCACAATGACAGGGACACCCTACGAGCAGTACTTC.

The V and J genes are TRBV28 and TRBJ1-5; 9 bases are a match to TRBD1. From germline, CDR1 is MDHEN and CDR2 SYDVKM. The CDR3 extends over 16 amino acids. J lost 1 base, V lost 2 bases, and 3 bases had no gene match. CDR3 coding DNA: TGTGCCAGCAGTTTAAGGGGACAGGGAAGCAATCAGCCCCAGCATTTT. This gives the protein CASSLRGQGSNQPQHF.

The CDR3 DNA reads TGTGCCAGAAGCTTGGCCTACGAGCAGTACTTC. This sequence encodes CARSLAYEQYF. J is TRBJ2-7 and V is TRBV5-3; D is uncertain. TRBV5-3 is known as an ORF, though its function is uncertain. The CDR3 spans 11 residues. Trimming pared 0 bases from V and 2 bases from J, leaving 0 bases between.

The CDR3 reads CASSHEYGTSASPSEQYF. CDR3 nucleotides: TGTGCCAGCAGCCATGAATATGGGACTAGCGCATCCCCCAGCGAGCAGTACTTC. The chain joins TRBV11-3 to TRBJ2-7, with 10 nucleotides matching TRBD2. Germline V gene data show CDR1 as SGHNT and CDR2 as YENEEA. The length of the CDR3 is 18 residues. The ends lost 5 bases at V and 6 bases at J; junction bases unmatched: 19.

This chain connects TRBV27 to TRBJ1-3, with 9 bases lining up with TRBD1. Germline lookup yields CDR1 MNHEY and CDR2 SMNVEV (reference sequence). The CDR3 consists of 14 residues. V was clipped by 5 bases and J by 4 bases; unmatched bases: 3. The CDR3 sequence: CASSRGQGGNTIYF. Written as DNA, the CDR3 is TGTGCCAGCAGTCGGGGACAGGGAGGAAACACCATATATTTT.

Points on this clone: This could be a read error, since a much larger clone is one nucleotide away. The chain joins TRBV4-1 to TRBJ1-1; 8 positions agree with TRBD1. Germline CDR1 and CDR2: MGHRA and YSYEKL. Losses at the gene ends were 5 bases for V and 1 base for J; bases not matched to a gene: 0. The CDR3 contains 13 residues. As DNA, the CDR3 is TGCGCCAGCAGCGGACAGGGGAACACTGAAGCTTTCTTT. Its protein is CASSGQGNTEAFF.

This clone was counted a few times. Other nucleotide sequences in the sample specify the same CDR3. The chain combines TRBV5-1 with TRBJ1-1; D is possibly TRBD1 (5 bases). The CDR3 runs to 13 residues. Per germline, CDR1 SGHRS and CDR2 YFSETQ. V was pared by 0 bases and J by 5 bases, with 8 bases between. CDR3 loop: CASSLGQKTEAFF. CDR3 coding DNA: TGCGCCAGCAGCTTGGGACAGAAAACTGAAGCTTTCTTT.

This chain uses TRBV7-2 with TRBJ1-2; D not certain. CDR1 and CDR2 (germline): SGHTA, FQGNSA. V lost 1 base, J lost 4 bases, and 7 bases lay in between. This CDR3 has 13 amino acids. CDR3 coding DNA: TGTGCCAGCAGCTTAGGGATCTTCTATGGCTACACCTTC. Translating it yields CASSLGIFYGYTF.

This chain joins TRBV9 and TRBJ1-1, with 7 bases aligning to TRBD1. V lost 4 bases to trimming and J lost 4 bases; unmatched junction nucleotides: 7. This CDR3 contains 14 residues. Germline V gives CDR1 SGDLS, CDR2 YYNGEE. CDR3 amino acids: CASSPTGRGTEAFF. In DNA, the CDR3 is TGTGCCAGCAGCCCGACAGGGAGAGGCACTGAAGCTTTCTTT.